These 20 T cell receptor beta chains were sequenced from one sample in a study of blood T cell repertoires in COVID-19. The protocol was immunoSEQ multiplex PCR, while the TCRdb copy is restricted to in-frame clones and leaves out a portion. The sample gives under 45,000 clones, roughly 89% of which show up once; 8% to 9% is in the top ten. Sequenced input: peripheral blood. The receptors derive from a man between 60 and 75 years old with active COVID-19.

This rearrangement joins TRBV7-2 to TRBJ1-2; TRBD1 aligns across 9 bases. Losses at the gene ends were 5 bases for V and 7 bases for J; bases not matched to a gene: 11. Germline assignment: CDR1 SGHTA and CDR2 FQGNSA. The CDR3 spans 15 residues. The CDR3 is CASSLSVQGAGGYTF. CDR3 DNA sequence: TGTGCCAGCAGCCTCAGCGTACAGGGGGCGGGTGGCTACACCTTC.

The rearrangement uses TRBV5-1 and TRBJ2-7; maybe TRBD1 (6 bases). CDR3 size: 14 residues. V was pared by 1 base and J by 4 bases, with 12 bases between. CDR1 and CDR2 (germline): SGHRS, YFSETQ. The CDR3 sequence is CASSLNTGNYEQYF. CDR3 nucleotides: TGCGCCAGCAGCTTGAACACAGGGAATTACGAGCAGTACTTC. Together with reference TRBV5-1 and TRBJ2-7, the CDR3 gives the full variable domain: KAGVTQTPRYLIKTRGQQVTLSCSPISGHRSVSWYQQTPGQGLQFLFEYFSETQRNKGNFPGRFSGRQFSNSRSEMNVSTLELGDSALYLCASSLNTGNYEQYFGPGTRLTVT.

Here the CDR3 reads CASSPPASTEAFF. DNA for the CDR3: TGTGCCAGCTCACCACCGGCATCCACTGAAGCTTTCTTT. The J gene is TRBJ1-1, the V gene TRBV18; D is uncertain. This CDR3 has 13 residues. Germline CDR1 is KGHSH and CDR2 is LQKENI. Trimming cost V 0 bases and J 4 bases, with 6 bases left between them.

This chain connects TRBV14 to TRBJ2-4; D is possibly TRBD1 (5 bases). The V and J ends lost 1 base and 4 bases respectively, with 5 bases between them. This CDR3 is 13 amino acids long. CDR1 is SGHDN and CDR2 is FVKESK in the germline V gene. This CDR3 is CASSQGQKNIQYF. The CDR3 DNA follows: TGTGCCAGCAGCCAAGGACAGAAAAACATTCAGTACTTC.

The chain has TRBV4-1 and TRBJ2-7, with TRBD1 matching over 8 bases. Germline values: CDR1 MGHRA, CDR2 YSYEKL. This CDR3 has 13 amino acids. V gave up 6 bases and J gave up 5 bases; unmatched junction bases: 6. CDR3 residues: CASSRGQGDEQYF. CDR3 nucleotides: TGCGCCAGCAGTCGCGGACAGGGCGACGAGCAGTACTTC.

The chain couples TRBV4-1 to TRBJ2-5; 12 positions match TRBD2. The V and J ends lost 0 bases and 5 bases, in that order; junction bases with no gene match: 10. The CDR3 consists of 18 residues. Per germline, CDR1 MGHRA and CDR2 YSYEKL. Here the CDR3 DNA reads TGCGCCAGCAGCCAAGATAAATCCCTAGCGGGAGGGGAGGAGACCCAGTACTTC. Translated: CASSQDKSLAGGEETQYF.

This chain joins TRBV24-1 and TRBJ2-1; 8 bases line up with TRBD1. Germline lookup yields CDR1 KGHDR and CDR2 SFDVKD. V lost 1 base, J lost 5 bases, and 12 bases stayed unmatched. The CDR3 runs to 18 residues. CDR3 in DNA: TGTGCCACCAGTGATTTCGGGGTACCGGGACAGGCTAACAATGAGCAGTTCTTC. Translating gives CATSDFGVPGQANNEQFF.

This chain uses TRBV9 with TRBJ2-1, with D uncertain. Germline V gene sequence: CDR1 SGDLS, CDR2 YYNGEE. V was shortened by 0 bases and J by 7 bases, with 14 bases between the two germline ends. The CDR3 has 15 amino acids. CDR3 amino acids: CASSVDRSLQNEQFF. The CDR3 bases are TGTGCCAGCAGCGTAGACCGTTCCTTACAGAATGAGCAGTTCTTC.

J is TRBJ1-1 and V is TRBV7-9; D may be TRBD1 (6 bases). Germline CDR1 reads SEHNR; CDR2 reads FQNEAQ (reference sequence). Deletions cut 5 bases from V and 1 base from J, with 11 bases between. CDR3 length equals 14 residues. The CDR3 is CASSLDSWNTEAFF. The DNA for the CDR3 is TGTGCCAGCAGCCTGGACAGTTGGAACACTGAAGCTTTCTTT.

The J gene is TRBJ2-7, the V gene TRBV19; D is unclear. The CDR3 covers 12 residues. In germline, CDR1 is LNHDA, CDR2 SQIVND (reference sequence). The V and J ends lost 1 base and 4 bases respectively, with 5 bases between them. CDR3 in amino acids: CASSIGEYEQYF. Written as DNA, the CDR3 is TGTGCCAGTAGTATAGGAGAATACGAGCAGTACTTC.

The chain joins TRBV6-5 to TRBJ2-7; D is perhaps TRBD2 (5 bases). V was trimmed by 7 bases and J by 3 bases, leaving 19 bases between them. This CDR3 spans 15 amino acids. Germline V gene lookup returns CDR1 MNHEY and CDR2 SVGAGI. DNA of the CDR3: TGTGCCAGCACCATAGGACTGGACCCCGGCTACGAGCAGTACTTC. Translated: CASTIGLDPGYEQYF.

Judged by abundance, this clone is medium-sized (0.01 to 0.1%). V and J are TRBV6-4 and TRBJ1-2; D is unclear. Germline loops: CDR1 MRHNA, CDR2 SNTAGT. V lost 2 bases to trimming and J lost 4 bases, with 11 bases between them. This CDR3 has 14 residues. The CDR3 DNA reads TGTGCCAGCAGTGACGATGCGGAGGTCTATGGCTACACCTTC. Protein product: CASSDDAEVYGYTF.

The genes are TRBV7-2 and TRBJ1-3, with D possibly matching TRBD1 (5 bases). Trimming stripped 2 bases from V and 3 bases from J, with 8 bases between. Per the germline V gene, CDR1 is SGHTA and CDR2 is FQGNSA. This CDR3 is 14 amino acids long. CDR3 amino acids: CASSLTGGGNTIYF. CDR3 nucleotides: TGTGCCAGCAGCTTAACGGGGGGTGGAAACACCATATATTTT.

The chain links TRBV6-5 to TRBJ1-1, with D hard to call. The V end was cut by 7 bases, the J end by 1 base, with 10 bases between. The CDR3 contains 13 residues. Looked up from germline, CDR1 is MNHEY and CDR2 is SVGAGI. The CDR3 loop reads CASTIGENTEAFF. For the CDR3, the DNA is TGTGCCAGCACCATTGGAGAGAACACTGAAGCTTTCTTT.

The chain is built from TRBV6-5 and TRBJ2-7, with 10 positions matching TRBD2. Germline V gene data show CDR1 as MNHEY and CDR2 as SVGAGI. CDR3 size: 14 residues. J was trimmed by 3 bases and V by 8 bases; bases with no gene match: 7. The CDR3 here is CASRRGLAVYEQYF. Here the CDR3 DNA reads TGTGCCAGCCGCCGAGGACTAGCGGTCTACGAGCAGTACTTC.

The chain links TRBV4-1 to TRBJ1-2, with a possible D match to TRBD1 (5 bases). The CDR3 has 12 amino acids. Germline lookup yields CDR1 MGHRA and CDR2 YSYEKL. V was clipped by 6 bases and J by 8 bases, with 13 bases between them. In nucleotides, the CDR3 is TGCGCCAGCAGATCAGGGACTGGAGGCTACACCTTC. Translation: CASRSGTGGYTF.

The rearrangement joins TRBV19 to TRBJ2-1, with TRBD2 matching 16 bases. Germline V gene lookup returns CDR1 LNHDA and CDR2 SQIVND (reference sequence). The CDR3 has 17 amino acids. V lost 8 bases to trimming and J lost 6 bases; unmatched junction nucleotides: 10. DNA of the CDR3: TGTGCCAGTGGGACCGGGACTAGCGGGAGGGCCGTCAATGAGCAGTTCTTC. Protein: CASGTGTSGRAVNEQFF.

The chain uses TRBV10-3 and TRBJ2-7, with a possible D match to TRBD1 (5 bases). V was shortened by 3 bases and J by 2 bases, with 8 bases between the two germline ends. This CDR3 contains 13 residues. CDR1 and CDR2 (germline): ENHRY, SYGVKD. CDR3 in amino acids: CAISEGDTYEQYF. The CDR3 DNA follows: TGTGCCATCAGTGAAGGGGATACCTACGAGCAGTACTTC.

The chain has TRBV14 and TRBJ1-2; TRBD1 matches at 7 bases. Germline V CDR1 and CDR2: SGHDN, FVKESK. The V segment lost 2 bases and the J segment 8 bases; nucleotides outside the gene matches: 11. The CDR3 consists of 15 residues. The CDR3 spells CASSQRQGAVGGYTF. The DNA of the CDR3 is TGTGCCAGCAGCCAACGACAGGGAGCGGTTGGGGGCTACACCTTC. The variable domain in full, completed from reference TRBV14 and TRBJ1-2, reads EAGVTQFPSHSVIEKGQTVTLRCDPISGHDNLYWYRRVMGKEIKFLLHFVKESKQDESGMPNNRFLAERTGGTYSTLKVQPAELEDSGVYFCASSQRQGAVGGYTFGSGTRLTVV.

The chain carries TRBV4-1 and TRBJ1-2; D remains unclear. CDR1 is MGHRA, CDR2 YSYEKL, per germline. This CDR3 comprises 14 residues. The V end was cut by 0 bases, the J end by 2 bases, with 7 bases between. This CDR3 is CASSQDLLNYGYTF. CDR3 bases: TGCGCCAGCAGCCAAGATTTACTGAACTATGGCTACACCTTC.